This T cell receptor beta chain was documented in a study of shared clonotypes between healthy human individuals. Sequencing used immunoSEQ multiplex PCR; TCRdb keeps in-frame clones, though not all of them. The repertoire holds 2 million to 2.5 million clones, with 95% as singletons. Germline lookup yields CDR1 LNHNV and CDR2 YYDKDF (reference sequence). Trimming stripped 0 bases from V and 2 bases from J, with 11 bases between. This CDR3 comprises 15 residues. About this clone: At the DNA level, this CDR3 is encoded by other sequences in the same sample as well.

This TCR came from a young man in good health. The chain uses TRBV15 and TRBJ2-7; D call uncertain. Sequencing input: naive CD4+ T cells sorted from blood. As for subset: CD45RA+ positively selected. The CDR3 here is CATSRDRGAAYEQYF. CDR3 DNA: TGTGCCACCAGCAGAGATCGAGGTGCTGCCTACGAGCAGTACTTC.